This T cell receptor beta chain was obtained from a study of OX40 agonist ivuxolimab in advanced cancers. Using immunoSEQ multiplex PCR, the repertoire was profiled, and TCRdb retains in-frame clones only, with some absent. The sample includes 55,000 to 90,000 clones, approximately 80% of them seen just once. The V and J ends lost 4 bases and 10 bases respectively, with 20 bases between them. The CDR3 loop spans 15 amino acids. Germline V gene data show CDR1 as SGHAT and CDR2 as FQNNGV. The specimen comprised CD4+ or CD8+ T cells sorted from blood, sampled in a trial of the OX40 agonist ivuxolimab. The rearrangement joins TRBV11-2 to TRBJ2-1; D may be TRBD2 (6 bases). The TCR comes from an adult with an advanced solid tumor such as melanoma, head and neck, liver or kidney cancer. The CDR3 protein is CASSSAERARHEQFF. The CDR3 DNA reads TGTGCCAGCAGCTCTGCCGAGCGGGCGCGACACGAGCAGTTCTTC.